A selection of T cell receptor beta chains follows, all from one sample in a study of T cells in Graves' hyperthyroidism and ophthalmopathy. Each CDR3 protein gets one entry after TCRdb re-called the multiplex PCR reads with MiXCR. Among some 800,000 distinct CDR3 sequences, around 39% were seen once, and the ten largest hold about 9%. Sequenced sample: blood. Receptor source: a man aged 18-30 years with Graves' hyperthyroidism. CDR3s leave out the opening cysteine and the closing phenylalanine or tryptophan. A D gene is named only where the DNA matches it firmly. Where a row states a size, it is once, few, many or the class of an expanded clone; other rows omit it.

SIPSGGGYDYT	11	TRBV29-1	-	-
ASSHQGFGRTEAF	13	TRBV3-1	-	-
ASSLRRLDQPQH	12	TRBV10-3	-	-
ASSPGGISNQPQH	13	TRBV6-5	few	-
ASSLEGGGYEQY	12	TRBV28	-	-
ASSISPGLNTEAF	13	TRBV19	few	-
SARDSIPTEY	10	TRBV20-1	few	-
ASSLVRTSNQPQH	13	TRBV7-8	-	-
ASSLVGTYNSPLH	13	TRBV7-2	many	-
ASAEGAEAF	9	TRBV25-1	many	-
ASSPTFAGGPEELF	14	TRBV5-6	-	TRBD2
ASSLRERSYGYT	12	TRBV12-3/TRBV12-4	-	-
ASSSNPTGANSPLH	14	TRBV7-2	many	-
ATSDIGTGSQPQH	13	TRBV24-1	many	TRBD1
ASSQEVAIGDRGEKLF	16	TRBV7-2	-	TRBD1
ASSPARISLGTQY	13	TRBV7-9	-	-
SASRKGLNTEAF	12	TRBV20-1	few	-
SVEDQSSYEQY	11	TRBV29-1	many	-
ASSYPDSSGANVLT	14	TRBV6-6	few	-
ASSFSGGGAYEQY	13	TRBV5-1	-	TRBD2
ASSDGTDSNQPQH	13	TRBV9	-	TRBD1
SVSGGTQY	8	TRBV29-1	-	TRBD2
ASRKTGGYTEAF	12	TRBV25-1	-	TRBD1
SVLAGGTYEQY	11	TRBV29-1	many	TRBD2
SVGAEEETQY	10	TRBV29-1	many	-